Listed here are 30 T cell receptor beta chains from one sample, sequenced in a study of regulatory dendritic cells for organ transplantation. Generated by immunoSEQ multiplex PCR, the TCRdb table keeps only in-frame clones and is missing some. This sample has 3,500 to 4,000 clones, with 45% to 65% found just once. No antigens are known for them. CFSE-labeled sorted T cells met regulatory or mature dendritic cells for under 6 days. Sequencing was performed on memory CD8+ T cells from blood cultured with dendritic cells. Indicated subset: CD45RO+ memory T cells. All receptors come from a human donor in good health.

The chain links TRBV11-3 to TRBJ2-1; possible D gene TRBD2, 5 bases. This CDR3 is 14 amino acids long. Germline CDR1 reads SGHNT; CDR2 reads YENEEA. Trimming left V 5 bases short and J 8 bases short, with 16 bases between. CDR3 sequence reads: CASSQDAGRDEQFF. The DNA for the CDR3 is TGTGCCAGCAGCCAAGATGCTGGGCGGGATGAGCAGTTCTTC.

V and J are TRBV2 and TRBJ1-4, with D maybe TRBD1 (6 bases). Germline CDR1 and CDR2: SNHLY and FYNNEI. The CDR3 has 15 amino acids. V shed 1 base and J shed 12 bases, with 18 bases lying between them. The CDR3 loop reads CASSEGSGVEGELFF. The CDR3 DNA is TGTGCCAGCAGTGAAGGTTCAGGGGTTGAAGGAGAACTGTTTTTT.

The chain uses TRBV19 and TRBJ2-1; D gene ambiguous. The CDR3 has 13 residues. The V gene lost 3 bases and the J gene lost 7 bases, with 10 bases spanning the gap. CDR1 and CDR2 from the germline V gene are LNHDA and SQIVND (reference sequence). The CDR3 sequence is CASSIFRLNEQFF. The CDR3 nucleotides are TGTGCCAGTAGTATCTTCAGGCTAAATGAGCAGTTCTTC.

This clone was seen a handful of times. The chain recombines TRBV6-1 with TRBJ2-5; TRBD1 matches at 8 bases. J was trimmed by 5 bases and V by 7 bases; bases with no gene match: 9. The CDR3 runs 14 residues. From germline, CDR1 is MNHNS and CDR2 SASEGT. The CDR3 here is CASIPGQVFETQYF. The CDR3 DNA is TGTGCCAGCATTCCGGGACAGGTCTTTGAGACCCAGTACTTC.

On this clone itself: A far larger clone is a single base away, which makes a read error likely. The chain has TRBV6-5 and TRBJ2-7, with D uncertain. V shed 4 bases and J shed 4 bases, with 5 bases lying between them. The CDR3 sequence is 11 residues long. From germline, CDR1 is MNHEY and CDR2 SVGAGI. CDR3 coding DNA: TGTGCCAGCAGTTTCGGGTACGAGCAGTACTTC. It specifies CASSFGYEQYF.

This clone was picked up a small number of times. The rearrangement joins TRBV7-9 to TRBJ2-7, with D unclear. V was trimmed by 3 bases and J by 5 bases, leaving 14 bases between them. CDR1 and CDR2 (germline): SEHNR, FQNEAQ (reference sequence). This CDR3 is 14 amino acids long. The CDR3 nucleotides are TGTGCCAGCAGCTTGGTAGCAGTACGGGACGAGCAGTACTTC. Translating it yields CASSLVAVRDEQYF.

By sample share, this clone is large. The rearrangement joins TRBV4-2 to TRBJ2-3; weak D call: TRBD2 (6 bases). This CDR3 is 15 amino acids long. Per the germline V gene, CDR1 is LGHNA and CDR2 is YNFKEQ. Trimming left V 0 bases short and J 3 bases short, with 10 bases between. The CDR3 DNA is TGTGCCAGCAGCCAAGATATGCGGGGAACAGATACGCAGTATTTT. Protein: CASSQDMRGTDTQYF.

CDR3 coding DNA: TGTGCCAGCAGCTTAGCGCTTGGGGGCTATGAAAAACTGTTTTTT. Translating it yields CASSLALGGYEKLFF. The chain recombines TRBV7-8 with TRBJ1-4, with TRBD1 as a possible D gene (6 bases). Trimming removed 0 bases from V and 6 bases from J, with 11 bases in between. In germline, CDR1 is SGHVS, CDR2 FQNEAQ. The CDR3 runs to 15 residues.

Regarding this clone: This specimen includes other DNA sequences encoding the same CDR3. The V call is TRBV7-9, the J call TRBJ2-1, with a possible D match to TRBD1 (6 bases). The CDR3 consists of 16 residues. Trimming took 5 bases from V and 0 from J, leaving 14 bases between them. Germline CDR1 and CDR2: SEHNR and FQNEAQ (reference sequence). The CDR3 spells CASSPRGGSSYNEQFF. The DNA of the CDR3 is TGTGCCAGCAGCCCCAGGGGCGGAAGCTCCTACAATGAGCAGTTCTTC.

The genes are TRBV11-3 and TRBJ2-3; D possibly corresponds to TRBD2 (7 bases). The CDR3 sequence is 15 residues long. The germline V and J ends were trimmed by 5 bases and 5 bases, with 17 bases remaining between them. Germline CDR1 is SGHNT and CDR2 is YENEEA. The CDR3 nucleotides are TGTGCCAGCAGCCAAGATTCTAGGGGGGGAGATACGCAGTATTTT. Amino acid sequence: CASSQDSRGGDTQYF.

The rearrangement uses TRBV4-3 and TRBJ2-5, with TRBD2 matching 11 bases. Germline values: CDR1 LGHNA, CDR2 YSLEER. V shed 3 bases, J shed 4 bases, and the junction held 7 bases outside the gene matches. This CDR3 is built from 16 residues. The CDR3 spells CASSQGSGGASETQYF. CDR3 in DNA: TGCGCCAGCAGCCAGGGTAGCGGGGGGGCCTCAGAGACCCAGTACTTC.

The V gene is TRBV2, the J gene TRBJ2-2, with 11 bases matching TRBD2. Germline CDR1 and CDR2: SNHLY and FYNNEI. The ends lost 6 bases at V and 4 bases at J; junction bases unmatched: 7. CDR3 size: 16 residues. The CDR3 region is CASSGPSGGPTGELFF. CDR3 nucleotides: TGTGCCAGCAGCGGCCCTAGCGGGGGGCCCACCGGGGAGCTGTTTTTT. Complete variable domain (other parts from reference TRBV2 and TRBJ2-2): EPEVTQTPSHQVTQMGQEVILRCVPISNHLYFYWYRQILGQKVEFLVSFYNNEISEKSEIFDDQFSVERPDGSNFTLKIRSTKLEDSAMYFCASSGPSGGPTGELFFGEGSRLTVL.

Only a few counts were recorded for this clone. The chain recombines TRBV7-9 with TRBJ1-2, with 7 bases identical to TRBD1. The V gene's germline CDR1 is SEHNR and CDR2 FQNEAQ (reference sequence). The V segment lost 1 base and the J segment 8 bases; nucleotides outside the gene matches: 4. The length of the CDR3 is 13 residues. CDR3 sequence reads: CASSLGQGEGYTF. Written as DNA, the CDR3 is TGTGCCAGCAGCTTAGGGCAGGGGGAAGGCTACACCTTC.

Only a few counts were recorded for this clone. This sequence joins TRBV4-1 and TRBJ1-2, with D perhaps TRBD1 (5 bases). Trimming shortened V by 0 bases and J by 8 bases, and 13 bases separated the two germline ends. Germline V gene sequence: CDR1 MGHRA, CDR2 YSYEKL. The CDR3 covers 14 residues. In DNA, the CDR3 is TGCGCCAGCAGCCAAGAGGCACAGGCCGGAGGCTACACCTTC. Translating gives CASSQEAQAGGYTF.

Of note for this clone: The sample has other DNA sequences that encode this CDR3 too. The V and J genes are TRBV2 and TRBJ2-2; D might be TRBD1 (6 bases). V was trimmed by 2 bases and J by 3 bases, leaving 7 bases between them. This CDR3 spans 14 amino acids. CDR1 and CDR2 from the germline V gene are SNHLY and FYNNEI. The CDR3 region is CASSERGYTGELFF. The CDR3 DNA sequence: TGTGCCAGCAGTGAAAGGGGGTACACCGGGGAGCTGTTTTTT.

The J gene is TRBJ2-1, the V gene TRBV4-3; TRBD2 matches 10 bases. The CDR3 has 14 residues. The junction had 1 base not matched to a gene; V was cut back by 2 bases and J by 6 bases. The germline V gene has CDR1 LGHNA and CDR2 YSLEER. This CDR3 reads CASSQSGGANEQFF. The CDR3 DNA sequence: TGCGCCAGCAGCCAAAGCGGGGGGGCCAATGAGCAGTTCTTC.

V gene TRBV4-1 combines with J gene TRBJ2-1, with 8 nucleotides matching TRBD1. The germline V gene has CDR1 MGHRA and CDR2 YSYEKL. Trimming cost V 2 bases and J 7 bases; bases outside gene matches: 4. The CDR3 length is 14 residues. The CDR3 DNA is TGCGCCAGCAGCCAACCAGGGGGCGGGAATGAGCAGTTCTTC. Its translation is CASSQPGGGNEQFF.

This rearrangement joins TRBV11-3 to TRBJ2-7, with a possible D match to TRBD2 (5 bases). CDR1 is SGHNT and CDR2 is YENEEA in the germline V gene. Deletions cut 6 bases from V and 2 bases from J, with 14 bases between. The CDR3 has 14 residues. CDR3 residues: CASSMVGSPYEQYF. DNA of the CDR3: TGTGCCAGCAGTATGGTGGGGAGTCCCTACGAGCAGTACTTC.

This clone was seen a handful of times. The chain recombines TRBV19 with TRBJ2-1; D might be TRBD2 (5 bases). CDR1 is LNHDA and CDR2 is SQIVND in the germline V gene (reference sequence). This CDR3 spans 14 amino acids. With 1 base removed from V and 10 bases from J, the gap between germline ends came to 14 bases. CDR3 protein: CASSIVAGPGEQFF. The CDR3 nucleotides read TGTGCCAGTAGTATAGTGGCGGGTCCGGGCGAGCAGTTCTTC.

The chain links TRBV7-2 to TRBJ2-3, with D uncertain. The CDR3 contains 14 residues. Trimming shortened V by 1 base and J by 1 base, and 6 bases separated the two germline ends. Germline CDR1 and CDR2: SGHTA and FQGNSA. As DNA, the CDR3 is TGTGCCAGCAGCTTAGTAGGAGGCACAGATACGCAGTATTTT. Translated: CASSLVGGTDTQYF.

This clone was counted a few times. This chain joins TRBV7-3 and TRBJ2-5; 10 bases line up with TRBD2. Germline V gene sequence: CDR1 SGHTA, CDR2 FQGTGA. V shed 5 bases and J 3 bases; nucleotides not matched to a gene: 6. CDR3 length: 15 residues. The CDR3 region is CASSVPLAGEETQYF. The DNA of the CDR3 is TGTGCCAGCAGCGTCCCTCTAGCGGGGGAAGAGACCCAGTACTTC.

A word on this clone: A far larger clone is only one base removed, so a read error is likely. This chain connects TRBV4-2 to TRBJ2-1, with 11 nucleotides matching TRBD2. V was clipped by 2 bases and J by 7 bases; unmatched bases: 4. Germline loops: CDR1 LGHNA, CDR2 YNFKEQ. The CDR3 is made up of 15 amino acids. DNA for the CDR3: TGTGCCAGCAGCCAACTAGCGGGGGGCGGGAATGAGCAGTTCTTC. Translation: CASSQLAGGGNEQFF.

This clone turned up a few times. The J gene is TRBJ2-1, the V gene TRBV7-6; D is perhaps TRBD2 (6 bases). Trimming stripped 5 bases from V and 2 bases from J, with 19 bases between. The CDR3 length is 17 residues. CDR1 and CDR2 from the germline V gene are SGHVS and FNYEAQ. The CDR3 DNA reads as TGTGCCAGCAGCCCCAAATTTTCGGGGGTGACCTACAATGAGCAGTTCTTC. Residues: CASSPKFSGVTYNEQFF.

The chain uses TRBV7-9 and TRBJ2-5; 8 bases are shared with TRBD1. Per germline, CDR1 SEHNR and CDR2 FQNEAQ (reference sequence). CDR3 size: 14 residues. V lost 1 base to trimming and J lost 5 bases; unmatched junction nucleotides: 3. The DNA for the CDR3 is TGTGCCAGCAGCTTAGGGACAGGGAGGGAGACCCAGTACTTC. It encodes CASSLGTGRETQYF.

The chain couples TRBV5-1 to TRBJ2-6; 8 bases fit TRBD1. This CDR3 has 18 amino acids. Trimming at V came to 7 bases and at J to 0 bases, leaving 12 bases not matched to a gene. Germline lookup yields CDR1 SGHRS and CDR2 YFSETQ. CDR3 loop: CASGTRDRTRSGANVLTF. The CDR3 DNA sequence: TGCGCCAGCGGAACCCGGGACAGGACCCGCTCTGGGGCCAACGTCCTGACTTTC.

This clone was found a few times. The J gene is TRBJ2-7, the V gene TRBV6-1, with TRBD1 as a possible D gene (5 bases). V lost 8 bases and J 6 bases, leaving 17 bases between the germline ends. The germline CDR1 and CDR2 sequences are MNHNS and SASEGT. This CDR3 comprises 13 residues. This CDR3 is CASSTGPWGEQYF. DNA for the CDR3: TGTGCCAGCTCCACAGGCCCATGGGGCGAGCAGTACTTC.

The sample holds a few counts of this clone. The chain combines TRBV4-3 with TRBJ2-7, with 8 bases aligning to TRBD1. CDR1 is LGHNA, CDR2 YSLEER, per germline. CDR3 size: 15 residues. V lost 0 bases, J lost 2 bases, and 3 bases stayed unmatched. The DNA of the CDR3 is TGCGCCAGCAGCCAAGATCGACAGGGGACCTACGAGCAGTACTTC. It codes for CASSQDRQGTYEQYF.

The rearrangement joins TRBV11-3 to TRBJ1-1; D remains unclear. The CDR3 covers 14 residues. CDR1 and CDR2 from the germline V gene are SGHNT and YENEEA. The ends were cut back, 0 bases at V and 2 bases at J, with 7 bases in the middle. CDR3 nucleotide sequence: TGTGCCAGCAGCTTAGACAACTCAAACACTGAAGCTTTCTTT. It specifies CASSLDNSNTEAFF.

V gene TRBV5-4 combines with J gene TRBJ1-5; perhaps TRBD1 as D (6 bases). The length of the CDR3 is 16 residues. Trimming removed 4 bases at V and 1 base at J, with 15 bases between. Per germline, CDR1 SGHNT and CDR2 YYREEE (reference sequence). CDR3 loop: CASSKGGTGSNQPQHF. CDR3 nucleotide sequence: TGTGCCAGCAGCAAGGGGGGGACGGGGAGCAATCAGCCCCAGCATTTT.

CDR3 region: CASSENPGQDQETQYF. The CDR3 DNA follows: TGTGCCAGCAGTGAAAACCCGGGACAGGATCAAGAGACCCAGTACTTC. The chain joins TRBV2 to TRBJ2-5; 8 bases fit TRBD1. The CDR3 totals 16 residues. CDR1 and CDR2 (germline): SNHLY, FYNNEI. Germline trimming cut 2 bases from V and 2 bases from J; bases unmatched to any gene: 7. The complete variable domain, with remaining parts taken from reference TRBV2 and TRBJ2-5, reads EPEVTQTPSHQVTQMGQEVILRCVPISNHLYFYWYRQILGQKVEFLVSFYNNEISEKSEIFDDQFSVERPDGSNFTLKIRSTKLEDSAMYFCASSENPGQDQETQYFGPGTRLLVL.